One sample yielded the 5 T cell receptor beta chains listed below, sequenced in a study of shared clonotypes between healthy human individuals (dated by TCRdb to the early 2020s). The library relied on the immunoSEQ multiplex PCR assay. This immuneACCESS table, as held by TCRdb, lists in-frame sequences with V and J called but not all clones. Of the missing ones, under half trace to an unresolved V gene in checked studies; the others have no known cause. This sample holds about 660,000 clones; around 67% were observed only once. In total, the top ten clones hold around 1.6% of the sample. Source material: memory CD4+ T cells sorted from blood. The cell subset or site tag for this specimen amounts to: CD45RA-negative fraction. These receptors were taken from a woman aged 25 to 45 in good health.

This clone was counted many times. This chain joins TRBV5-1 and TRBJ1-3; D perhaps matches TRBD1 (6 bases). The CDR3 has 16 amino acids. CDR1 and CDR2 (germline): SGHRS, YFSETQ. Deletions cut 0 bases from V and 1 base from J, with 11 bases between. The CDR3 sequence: CASSLELGTSGNTIYF. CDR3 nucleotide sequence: TGCGCCAGCAGCTTGGAGTTAGGGACATCTGGAAACACCATATATTTT.

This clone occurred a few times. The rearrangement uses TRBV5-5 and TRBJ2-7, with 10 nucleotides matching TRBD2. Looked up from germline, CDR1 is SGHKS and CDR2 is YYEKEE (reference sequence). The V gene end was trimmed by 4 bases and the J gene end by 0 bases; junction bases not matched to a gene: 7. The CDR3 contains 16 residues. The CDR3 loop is CASSKPGLASSYEQYF. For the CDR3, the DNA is TGTGCCAGCAGCAAGCCGGGACTAGCGTCCTCCTACGAGCAGTACTTC. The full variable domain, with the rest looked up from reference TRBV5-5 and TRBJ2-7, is DAGVTQSPTHLIKTRGQQVTLRCSPISGHKSVSWYQQVLGQGPQFIFQYYEKEERGRGNFPDRFSARQFPNYSSELNVNALLLGDSALYLCASSKPGLASSYEQYFGPGTRLTVT.

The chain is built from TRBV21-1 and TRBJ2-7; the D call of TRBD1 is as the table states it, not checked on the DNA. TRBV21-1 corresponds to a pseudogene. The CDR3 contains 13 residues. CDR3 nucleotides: TGTGCCAGCAGCAAAGACAGATCCTACGAGCAGTACTTC. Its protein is CASSKDRSYEQYF.

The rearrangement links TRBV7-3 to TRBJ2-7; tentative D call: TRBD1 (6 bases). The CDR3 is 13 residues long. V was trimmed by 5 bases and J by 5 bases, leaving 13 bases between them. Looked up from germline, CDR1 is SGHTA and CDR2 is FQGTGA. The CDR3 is CASSEYRVHEQYF. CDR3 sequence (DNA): TGTGCCAGCAGCGAATACAGGGTACACGAGCAGTACTTC.

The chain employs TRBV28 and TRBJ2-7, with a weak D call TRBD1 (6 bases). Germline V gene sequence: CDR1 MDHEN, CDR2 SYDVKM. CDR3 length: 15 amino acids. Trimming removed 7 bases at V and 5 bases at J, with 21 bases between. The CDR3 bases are TGTGCCAGCACCGCTCGCCCGGGACATTTACACGAGCAGTACTTC. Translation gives CASTARPGHLHEQYF. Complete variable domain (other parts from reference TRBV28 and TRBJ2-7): DVKVTQSSRYLVKRTGEKVFLECVQDMDHENMFWYRQDPGLGLRLIYFSYDVKMKEKGDIPEGYSVSREKKERFSLILESASTNQTSMYLCASTARPGHLHEQYFGPGTRLTVT.